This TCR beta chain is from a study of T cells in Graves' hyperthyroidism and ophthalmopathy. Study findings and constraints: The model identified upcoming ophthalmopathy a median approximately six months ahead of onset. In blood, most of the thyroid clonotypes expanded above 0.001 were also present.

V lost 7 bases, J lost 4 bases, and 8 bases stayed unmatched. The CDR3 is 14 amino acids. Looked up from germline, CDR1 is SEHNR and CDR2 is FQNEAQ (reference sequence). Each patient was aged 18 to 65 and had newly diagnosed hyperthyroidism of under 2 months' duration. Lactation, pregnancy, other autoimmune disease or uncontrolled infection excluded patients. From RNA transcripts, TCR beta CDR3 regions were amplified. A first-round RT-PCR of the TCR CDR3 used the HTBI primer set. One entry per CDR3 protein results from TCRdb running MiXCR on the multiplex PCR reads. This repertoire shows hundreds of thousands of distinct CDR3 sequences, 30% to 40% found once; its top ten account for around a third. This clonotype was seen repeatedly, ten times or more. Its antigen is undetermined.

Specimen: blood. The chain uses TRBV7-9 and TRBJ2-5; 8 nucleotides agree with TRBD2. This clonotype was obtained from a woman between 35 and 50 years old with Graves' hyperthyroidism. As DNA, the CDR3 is TGTGCCAGCATAGGAGAGCGGGGGTCAGAGACCCAGTACTTC. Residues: CASIGERGSETQYF.